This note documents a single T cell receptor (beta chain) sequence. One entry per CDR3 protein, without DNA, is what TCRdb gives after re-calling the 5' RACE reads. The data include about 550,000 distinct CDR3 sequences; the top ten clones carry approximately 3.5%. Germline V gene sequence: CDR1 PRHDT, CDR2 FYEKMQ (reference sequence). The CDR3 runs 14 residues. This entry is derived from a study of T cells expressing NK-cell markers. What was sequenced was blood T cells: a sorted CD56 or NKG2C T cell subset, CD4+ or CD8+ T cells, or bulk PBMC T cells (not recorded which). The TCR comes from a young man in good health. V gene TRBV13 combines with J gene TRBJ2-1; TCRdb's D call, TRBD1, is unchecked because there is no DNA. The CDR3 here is CASRHKGEYNEQFF.